The clone carrying this T cell receptor beta chain appeared a few times. Its cognate antigen is unknown. This sample stems from a study of blood T cells in healthy people across ages. General study findings and limits: Unsorted PBMC input precluded a conclusive naive versus antigen-experienced comparison.

A second PCR of about 7 to 12 cycles used a sample-barcoded 5' primer and a J-beta primer mix. From the 5' RACE reads, TCRdb called clonotypes with MiXCR, one entry per CDR3 protein. Found here are about 930,000 distinct CDR3 sequences, 29% of them singletons; the top ten hold about 9.4%. Germline lookup yields CDR1 SGHRS and CDR2 YFSETQ. The length of the CDR3 is 14 residues. The V end was cut by 3 bases, the J end by 1 base, with 9 bases between. Separately, the same data were catalogued under a study of T cells of mothers and their children. This second study says: Sequencing returned over 9 million TCR beta CDR3 reads per mother and some 3 million per child.

The chain uses TRBV5-1 and TRBJ2-3; D not resolved. Specimen: blood. The sequence came from a woman in her thirties or forties in good health. The CDR3 DNA follows: TGCGCCAGCAGCTGGGGTCCCGGCACAGATACGCAGTATTTT. It specifies CASSWGPGTDTQYF.